Included here is one T cell receptor (beta chain) sequence, with context. Its target is not known. This specimen comes from a study of shared clonotypes between healthy human individuals. The study's findings and limits: Sequencing depth was predicted to influence how clonotypes are shared among donors. Non-shared clonotypes showed lower generation probabilities than clonotypes common to all four donors.

CDR3 size: 15 residues. Trimming shortened V by 5 bases and J by 4 bases, and 17 bases separated the two germline ends. Germline V lookup: CDR1 SGHAT, CDR2 FQNNGV. Original analysis: With immunoSEQ giving junction-only sequences and no quality scores, filtering differed. Assay: immunoSEQ multiplex PCR; the TCRdb copy retains only in-frame clones and omits some. V and J calls and clone size follow that table, whereas D and trimming were derived from the DNA. The sample contains around 990,000 clones, about 72% of which appear only once. This receptor was identified in a man aged 18-30 years in good health. Some clones in this sample may be carry-over from other donors' samples. The sample consisted of memory CD4+ T cells from PBMCs. Subset noted: CD45RA-negative fraction. This chain connects TRBV11-2 to TRBJ1-1, with D possibly matching TRBD1 (5 bases). The CDR3 nucleotides are TGTGCCAGCAGCCCTCCCGGGGCGAGGAGCACTGAAGCTTTCTTT. Protein sequence: CASSPPGARSTEAFF.